Sequencing of this TCR beta chain was carried out in a study of blood T cells in healthy people across ages (dated by TCRdb to the mid-2010s). Notes on the research overall: In model experiments, roughly one uniquely barcoded TCR beta cDNA molecule per two T cells was captured by template switching. To track age-related changes in TCR beta repertoire diversity, the study relied on deep sequencing normalized with unique cDNA molecular identifiers. The donors were divided into four age groups: young (average around 17 years), middle-aged (approximately 42), aged (around 59) and long-lived (82). To avoid experimental bias, donors of different ages were randomly spread across the sequencing lanes. For two donors (one aged 18 to 29 and one aged 80 or older), the study analyzed two additional independent replicas of 1 million unique cDNA reads from the same blood draw. The research as a whole found: There was a strong correlation between observed TCR beta diversity and the percentage of naive T cells measured by flow cytometry. Compared with the aged group, more naive CD4+ T cells, fewer expanded clones and increased TCR diversity were shown by the long-lived group, suggesting age selection. As age increased, observed TCR beta diversity per million T cells dropped in a roughly linear way, and a significant reduction was already evident by age 40. The CMV infection status of donors was not known, potentially confounding age-related changes in expanded clonotypes. Conclusive comparison of naive and antigen-experienced compartments was prevented by the profiling of bulk unsorted PBMCs. Estimates of total diversity based on one million sequenced T cells were regarded as lower bounds and as underestimates.

There are 14 amino acids in the CDR3, from cysteine to phenylalanine inclusive. Solely the CDR3 DNA is kept, with 42 bases framed from the first base. The V end gives up 3 bases and the J end 4 bases, leaving 5 bases in the junction not matched to a gene. Based on the germline V gene, the CDR1 and CDR2 sequences are ENHRY and SYGVKD. Donors were about 36 systemically healthy Caucasian individuals from Russia aged about 6 to 100 years. Each donor gave 8 to 10 milliliters of peripheral blood, drawn into EDTA-treated Vacutainer tubes. PBMCs were isolated by Ficoll-Paque density-gradient centrifugation, with at least 6 million obtained per sample. Total RNA was extracted from PBMCs with Trizol reagent, with at least 5 micrograms obtained per sample. For every donor, flow cytometry on a PBMC aliquot measured the percentage of naive CD45RAhigh/CD27high T cells. Note on this clonotype: The antigen it recognizes is unknown. Base qualities are not recorded, but no much larger clone differs from it by a single base.

The library relied on 5' RACE. TCRdb names Illumina HiSeq 2500 as the instrument used. A second PCR of roughly 7 to 11 cycles was performed with a sample-barcoded 5' primer and a J-beta primer mix. A unique molecular identifier was introduced onto each TCR beta cDNA molecule by a template-switch 5' adaptor carrying 12 random nucleotides. At least 2.5 million CDR3-containing paired-end reads were obtained from each sample. First-strand cDNA was synthesized from all RNA with the Mint cDNA synthesis kit, primed by a TRBC-specific oligonucleotide. Following uracil-DNA glycosylase treatment, a first 18-cycle PCR with universal primers M1SS and BC2_uni_R was performed on all cDNA. Processing in the source paper ran as follows. For normalization, 1 million high-quality reads, each with a distinct molecular identifier, were randomly selected from each sample. Reads with shared molecular identifiers were discarded instead of being binned into consensus sequences. MiTCR, set to a Q25 quality threshold and the strictest error-elimination algorithm, was used for CDR3 identification, clonotype clustering and error correction. Lower-bound total TCR beta diversity was estimated with a nonparametric unseen species model using Euler transformation. TCRdb reworked the public reads: Q25 trimming with fastp, MiXCR clone assembly, productive beta chains retained. All rows with the same CDR3 protein become a single entry with the most common DNA and genes. The V and J calls here are based on TCRdb, not the publication. The sample includes approximately 1.5 million distinct CDR3 sequences, with about 42% observed a single time. The top ten constitute approximately 4.1% of the sample.

Sequencing was performed on blood. The source of this sequence is a woman between 18 and 29 years old in good health. The chain employs TRBV10-3 and TRBJ2-5; a stretch of 7 junction bases matches TRBD1. The CDR3 protein sequence reads: CAISDRAGGETQYF. The DNA sequence is TGTGCCATCAGTGATCGAGCAGGGGGAGAGACCCAGTACTTC.